This T cell receptor beta chain is from a study of PD-1 blockade in classical Hodgkin lymphoma. Germline assignment: CDR1 MNHNY and CDR2 SVGAGI (reference sequence). The CDR3 is made up of 13 amino acids. The V segment lost 5 bases and the J segment 4 bases; nucleotides outside the gene matches: 4. Notes on this clone: The target antigen is unknown.

Each of the patients experienced relapse following autologous stem cell transplantation, and their brentuximab vedotin exposure differed. Patients' outcomes at their best amounted to complete response, partial response or progressive disease. Study-level findings and limits: It was among complete responders that baseline diversity resembled that of newly diagnosed patients. Newly diagnosed patients had baseline TCR diversity that was reportedly lower than that of healthy donors. Initiation of nivolumab under 1 year after ASCT led to exclusion of patients.

Profiled with immunoSEQ multiplex PCR; TCRdb holds only in-frame clones, not every one. The sample has around 20,000 clones; approximately 80% are singletons. The chain recombines TRBV6-6 with TRBJ2-5; 7 bases agree with TRBD1. This specimen consisted of peripheral blood mononuclear cells (PBMCs), obtained before the second cycle of nivolumab. This clonotype was obtained from a human donor with classical Hodgkin lymphoma. The CDR3 loop reads CASSKTGPETQYF. CDR3 coding DNA: TGTGCCAGCAGTAAGACAGGGCCAGAGACCCAGTACTTC.